This TCR beta chain stems from a study of OX40 agonist ivuxolimab in advanced cancers. Across the study: Hepatocellular carcinoma, melanoma, renal cell or head and neck cancer was diagnosed in the dose-escalation patients.

The method was immunoSEQ multiplex PCR; TCRdb's version includes in-frame clones alone and lacks a portion of them. This table holds around 72,000 clones, roughly nine tenths found once. The V and J ends lost 6 bases and 1 base, in that order; junction bases with no gene match: 7. Germline V gene data show CDR1 as SEHNR and CDR2 as FQNEAQ (reference sequence). The CDR3 consists of 15 residues. The material sequenced was CD4+ or CD8+ T cells sorted from blood, taken in a trial of the OX40 agonist ivuxolimab. The origin of this receptor is an adult with an advanced solid tumor such as melanoma, head and neck, liver or kidney cancer. The J gene is TRBJ2-5, the V gene TRBV7-9, with TRBD1 matching 8 bases. CDR3 nucleotide sequence: TGTGCCAGCAGTTTCTATGACAGGGGCCAAGAGACCCAGTACTTC. It specifies CASSFYDRGQETQYF.